The entry below gives a single T cell receptor (beta chain) sequence along with its context. V dropped 0 bases and J dropped 6 bases, with 13 bases sitting between them. The germline CDR1 and CDR2 sequences are WSHSY and SAAADI. CDR3 length equals 15 residues. This sample was included in a study of blood T cell repertoires in COVID-19. Looking at the study overall: PBMCs, B-cell-depleted T cells, or T cells were the source of the cDNA or gDNA that made up the material.

This table comes from immunoSEQ multiplex PCR, and its TCRdb copy is limited to in-frame clones, with some not included. This sample has about 240,000 clones, with 75% to 90% found just once. The clonotype comes from a man in his 60s who had recovered from COVID-19. The V gene is TRBV10-2, the J gene TRBJ2-3, with D maybe TRBD2 (7 bases). Sequencing used peripheral blood. This chain's CDR3 is CASSESAGAGDTQYF. CDR3 sequence (DNA): TGCGCCAGCAGTGAGTCGGCGGGGGCCGGGGATACGCAGTATTTT.